A selection of T cell receptor beta chains follows, all from one sample in a study of blood T cell repertoires in COVID-19. Here immunoSEQ multiplex PCR was the method, and the copy in TCRdb shows in-frame clones only, minus some. This repertoire shows hundreds of thousands of clones, around 89% found once; its top ten account for more than 0.95%. The specimen sequenced was PBMCs or T cells enriched from blood (not recorded which). Receptor source: a man aged 25 to 40 who had recovered from COVID-19. The CDR3 runs from the conserved cysteine through the conserved F or W. A D gene is named only where the DNA matches it firmly. Where a row states a size, it is once, few, many or the class of an expanded clone; other rows omit it.

cdr3_aa | cdr3_nt | d_call | clone_size | j_call | v_call
CASSLERNQPQHF | TGTGCCAGCAGCTTAGAGCGGAATCAGCCCCAGCATTTT | - | - | TRBJ1-5 | TRBV7-2
CASTPDQGNTEAFF | TGTGCCAGCACCCCAGATCAGGGGAACACTGAAGCTTTCTTT | - | - | TRBJ1-1 | TRBV6-6
CASSEGLPGTDTQYF | TGTGCCAGCTCGGAAGGACTACCCGGCACAGATACGCAGTATTTT | - | - | TRBJ2-3 | TRBV18
CASSWTASGNTIYF | TGTGCCAGCAGCTGGACAGCCTCTGGAAACACCATATATTTT | - | - | TRBJ1-3 | TRBV11-2
CASSLSLLAGGDQYF | TGTGCCAGCAGCCTAAGTCTGCTAGCGGGAGGGGACCAGTATTTT | TRBD2 | - | TRBJ2-3 | TRBV3-1/TRBV3-2
CATSRDHGGLNTDTQYF | TGTGCCACCAGCAGAGATCACGGGGGGCTGAACACAGATACGCAGTATTTT | - | - | TRBJ2-3 | TRBV15
CASSLAVTSGGFYEQYF | TGTGCCAGCAGCTTAGCGGTGACTAGCGGGGGATTTTACGAGCAGTACTTC | TRBD2 | - | TRBJ2-7 | TRBV7-2
CASSQETGTGYNEQFF | TGCGCCAGCAGCCAGGAAACCGGGACAGGGTACAATGAGCAGTTCTTC | TRBD1 | - | TRBJ2-1 | TRBV4-1
CASSTPYEQYF | TGTGCCAGTAGTACTCCCTACGAGCAGTACTTC | - | few | TRBJ2-7 | TRBV19
CASSQDFPASGSLDTQYF | TGTGCCAGCAGCCAAGATTTCCCGGCTAGCGGTTCCTTAGATACGCAGTATTTT | TRBD2 | - | TRBJ2-3 | TRBV3-1/TRBV3-2
CATSRAKPSGGNEQFF | TGTGCCACCAGCAGAGCTAAGCCTAGCGGAGGGAATGAGCAGTTCTTC | TRBD2 | - | TRBJ2-1 | TRBV15
CASSRDTTNTGELFF | TGTGCCAGCTCCCGGGACACCACGAACACCGGGGAGCTGTTTTTT | - | - | TRBJ2-2 | TRBV18
CASSLEGPHKASDEQFF | TGCGCCAGCAGCTTGGAAGGTCCTCACAAAGCGAGCGATGAGCAGTTCTTC | - | - | TRBJ2-1 | TRBV5-1
CASSSTDTNSGNTIYF | TGTGCCAGCAGCTCAACTGACACAAACTCTGGAAACACCATATATTTT | - | - | TRBJ1-3 | TRBV5-4
CASSLDGAYEQYF | TGTGCCAGCAGCTTAGACGGAGCCTACGAGCAGTACTTC | - | - | TRBJ2-7 | TRBV5-6
CASRAPRGLNTEAFF | TGTGCCAGCAGAGCGCCCAGAGGCCTTAACACTGAAGCTTTCTTT | - | - | TRBJ1-1 | TRBV28
CASSLVGGGDQPQHF | TGTGCCAGCAGCTTAGTTGGGGGAGGCGATCAGCCCCAGCATTTT | - | - | TRBJ1-5 | TRBV5-6
CASSLFNGPLAHYEQYF | TGTGCCAGCAGTTTATTCAATGGTCCCCTAGCCCACTACGAGCAGTACTTC | - | - | TRBJ2-7 | TRBV28
CATSRETGQRQPQHF | TGTGCCACCAGCAGAGAGACGGGACAGAGGCAGCCCCAGCATTTT | TRBD1 | - | TRBJ1-5 | TRBV15
CASLVFGLNTEAFF | TGTGCCAGCCTGGTATTCGGGTTGAACACTGAAGCTTTCTTT | - | - | TRBJ1-1 | TRBV13
CATSRELPGDSPLHF | TGTGCCACCAGCAGAGAGCTGCCCGGGGATTCACCCCTCCACTTT | - | - | TRBJ1-6 | TRBV15
CASSHRGATFYGYTF | TGTGCCAGCAGTCACAGGGGGGCCACCTTCTATGGCTACACCTTC | TRBD1 | - | TRBJ1-2 | TRBV6-2/TRBV6-3
CASSSFQGAQTQYF | TGTGCCAGCAGCTCTTTTCAGGGGGCGCAGACCCAGTACTTC | TRBD1 | - | TRBJ2-5 | TRBV7-9
CASSSTLPNEQFF | TGTGCCAGCAGTTCTACCCTCCCCAATGAGCAGTTCTTC | - | - | TRBJ2-1 | TRBV12-3/TRBV12-4
CASSLGRGTLWDEQFF | TGTGCCAGCAGCTTAGGGAGAGGTACCTTATGGGATGAGCAGTTCTTC | - | - | TRBJ2-1 | TRBV11-2
CASSLDGGQPQHF | TGTGCCAGCAGCTTAGATGGAGGGCAGCCCCAGCATTTT | - | - | TRBJ1-5 | TRBV7-6
CASSFWGEEGYTF | TGTGCCAGCAGTTTTTGGGGCGAAGAAGGCTACACCTTC | - | - | TRBJ1-2 | TRBV28
CASSQNGQIGQPQHF | TGTGCCAGCAGCCAAAATGGACAGATTGGCCAGCCCCAGCATTTT | - | - | TRBJ1-5 | TRBV3-1/TRBV3-2
CASSRPAGRGETQYF | TGTGCCAGCTCCAGACCAGCGGGAAGGGGAGAGACCCAGTACTTC | TRBD2 | - | TRBJ2-5 | TRBV18
CASRPDLGLAGYTDTQYF | TGCGCCAGCAGACCTGACCTGGGACTAGCGGGGTACACAGATACGCAGTATTTT | TRBD2 | - | TRBJ2-3 | TRBV5-1
CASSVELGTQYF | TGTGCCAGCAGTGTGGAGCTTGGGACCCAGTACTTC | - | - | TRBJ2-5 | TRBV12-3/TRBV12-4
CAWSVNWQGALGNTIYF | TGTGCCTGGAGTGTAAATTGGCAGGGGGCGCTTGGAAACACCATATATTTT | TRBD1 | - | TRBJ1-3 | TRBV30
CASRKGQGISTDTQYF | TGTGCCAGCAGAAAGGGCCAGGGGATTAGCACAGATACGCAGTATTTT | - | few | TRBJ2-3 | TRBV5-5
CASSLMAKNSPLHF | TGTGCCAGCAGCTTAATGGCCAAAAATTCACCCCTCCACTTT | - | once | TRBJ1-6 | TRBV11-2
CASSLEQGALGYTF | TGCGCCAGCAGCTTGGAACAGGGGGCGCTTGGCTACACCTTC | TRBD1 | - | TRBJ1-2 | TRBV5-1
CASSPVGAYGYTF | TGTGCCAGCAGCCCCGTTGGGGCCTATGGCTACACCTTC | - | - | TRBJ1-2 | TRBV12-3/TRBV12-4
CASSKGTGDGYTF | TGTGCCAGCAGTAAAGGGACAGGAGACGGCTACACCTTC | TRBD1 | - | TRBJ1-2 | TRBV27
CASRITGEYEQYF | TGTGCCAGCAGAATAACAGGAGAATACGAGCAGTACTTC | - | - | TRBJ2-7 | TRBV5-4
CASSVEESYGYTF | TGTGCCAGCAGCGTAGAGGAGAGCTATGGCTACACCTTC | - | - | TRBJ1-2 | TRBV9
CASSQESQGGYEQYF | TGCGCCAGCAGCCAAGAAAGTCAGGGTGGCTACGAGCAGTACTTC | - | - | TRBJ2-7 | TRBV4-1
CASSEAPTGLEPQHF | TGTGCCAGCAGTGAAGCCCCGACAGGTCTTGAGCCCCAGCATTTT | - | - | TRBJ1-5 | TRBV2
CASSINRGGSSYEQYF | TGTGCCAGCTCAATCAACAGGGGGGGGAGCTCCTACGAGCAGTACTTC | - | - | TRBJ2-7 | TRBV18